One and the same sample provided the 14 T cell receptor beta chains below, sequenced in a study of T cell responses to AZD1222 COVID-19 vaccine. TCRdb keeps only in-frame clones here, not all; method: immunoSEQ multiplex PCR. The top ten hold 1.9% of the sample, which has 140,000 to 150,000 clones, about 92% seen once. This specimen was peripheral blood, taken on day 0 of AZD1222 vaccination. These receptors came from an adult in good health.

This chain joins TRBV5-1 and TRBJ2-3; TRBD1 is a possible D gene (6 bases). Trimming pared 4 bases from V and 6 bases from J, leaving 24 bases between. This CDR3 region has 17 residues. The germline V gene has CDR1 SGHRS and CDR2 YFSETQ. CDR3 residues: CASSPALLGGLSDTQYF. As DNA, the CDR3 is TGCGCCAGCAGCCCAGCCCTCCTAGGGGGATTATCGGATACGCAGTATTTT.

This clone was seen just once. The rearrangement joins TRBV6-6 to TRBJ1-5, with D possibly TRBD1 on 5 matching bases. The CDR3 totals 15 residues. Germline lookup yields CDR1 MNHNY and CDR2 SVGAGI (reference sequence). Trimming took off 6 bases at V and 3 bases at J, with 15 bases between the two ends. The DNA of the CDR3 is TGTGCCAGCAGCTCGACCGGGGACCCCAATCAGCCCCAGCATTTT. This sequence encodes CASSSTGDPNQPQHF.

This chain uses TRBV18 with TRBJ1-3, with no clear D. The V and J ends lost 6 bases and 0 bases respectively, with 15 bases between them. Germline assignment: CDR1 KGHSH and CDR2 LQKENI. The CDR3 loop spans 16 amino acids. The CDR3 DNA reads TGTGCCAGCTCTCCCACCGGATTTAACTCTGGAAACACCATATATTTT. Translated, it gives CASSPTGFNSGNTIYF.

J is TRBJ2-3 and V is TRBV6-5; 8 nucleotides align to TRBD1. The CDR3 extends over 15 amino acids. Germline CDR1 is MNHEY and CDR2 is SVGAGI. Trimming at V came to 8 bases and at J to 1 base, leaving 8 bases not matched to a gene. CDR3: CASASDRGGTDTQYF. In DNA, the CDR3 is TGTGCCAGCGCCTCTGACAGGGGTGGCACAGATACGCAGTATTTT.

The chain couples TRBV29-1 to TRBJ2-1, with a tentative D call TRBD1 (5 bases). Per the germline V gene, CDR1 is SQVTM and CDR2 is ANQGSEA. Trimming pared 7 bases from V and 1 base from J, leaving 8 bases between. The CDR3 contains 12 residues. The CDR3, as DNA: TGCAGCGGGGGCGCGTCCTACAATGAGCAGTTCTTC. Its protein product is CSGGASYNEQFF.

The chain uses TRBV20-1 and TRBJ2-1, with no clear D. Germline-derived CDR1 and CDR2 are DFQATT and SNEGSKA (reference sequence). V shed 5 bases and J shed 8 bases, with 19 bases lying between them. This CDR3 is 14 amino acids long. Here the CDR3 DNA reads TGCAGTGCTGGTGACACACATACTAAGGATGAGCAGTTCTTC. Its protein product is CSAGDTHTKDEQFF.

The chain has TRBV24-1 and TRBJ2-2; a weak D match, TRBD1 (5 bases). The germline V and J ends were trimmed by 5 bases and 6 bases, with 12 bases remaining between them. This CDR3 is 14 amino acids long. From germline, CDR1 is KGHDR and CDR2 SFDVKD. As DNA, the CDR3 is TGTGCCACCAGTGTTAACAGGCCCCCCGGGGAGCTGTTTTTT. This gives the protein CATSVNRPPGELFF.

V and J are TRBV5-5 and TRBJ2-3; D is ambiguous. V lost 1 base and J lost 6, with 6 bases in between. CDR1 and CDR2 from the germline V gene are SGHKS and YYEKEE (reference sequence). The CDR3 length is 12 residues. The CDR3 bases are TGTGCCAGCAGCTTGATCTTGGATACGCAGTATTTT. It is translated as CASSLILDTQYF.

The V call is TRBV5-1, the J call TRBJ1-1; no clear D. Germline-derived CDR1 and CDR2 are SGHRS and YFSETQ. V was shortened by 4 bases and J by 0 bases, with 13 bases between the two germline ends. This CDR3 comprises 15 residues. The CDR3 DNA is TGCGCCAGCAGCCCGGGGAAGGCCCTGAACACTGAAGCTTTCTTT. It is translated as CASSPGKALNTEAFF.

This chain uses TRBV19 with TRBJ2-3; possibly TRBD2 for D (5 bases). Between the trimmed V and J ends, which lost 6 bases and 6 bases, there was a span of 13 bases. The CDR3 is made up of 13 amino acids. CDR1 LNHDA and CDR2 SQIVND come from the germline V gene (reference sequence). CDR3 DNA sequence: TGTGCCAGTAGCCCCGGGAAAGCGGATACGCAGTATTTT. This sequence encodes CASSPGKADTQYF.

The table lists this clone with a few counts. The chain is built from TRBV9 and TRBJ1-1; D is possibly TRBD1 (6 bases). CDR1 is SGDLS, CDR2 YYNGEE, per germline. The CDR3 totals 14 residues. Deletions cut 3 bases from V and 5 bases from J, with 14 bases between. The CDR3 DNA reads TGTGCCAGCAGCGCCCGCCTCCAGGGGACTGAAGCTTTCTTT. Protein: CASSARLQGTEAFF.

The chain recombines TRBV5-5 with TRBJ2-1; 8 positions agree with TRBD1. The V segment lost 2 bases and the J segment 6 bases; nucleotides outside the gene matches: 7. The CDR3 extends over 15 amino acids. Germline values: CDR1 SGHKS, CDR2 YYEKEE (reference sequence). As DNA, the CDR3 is TGTGCCAGCAGCTTAGGACAGGGTAGGGCCAATGAGCAGTTCTTC. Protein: CASSLGQGRANEQFF.

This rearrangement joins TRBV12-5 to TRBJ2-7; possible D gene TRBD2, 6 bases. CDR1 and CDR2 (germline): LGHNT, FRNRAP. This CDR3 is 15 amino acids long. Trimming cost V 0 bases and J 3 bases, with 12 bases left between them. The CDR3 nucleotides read TGTGCTAGTGGTTTGGTGGTCGGGACTTACTACGAGCAGTACTTC. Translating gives CASGLVVGTYYEQYF. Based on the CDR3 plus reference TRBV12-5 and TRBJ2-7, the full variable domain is DARVTQTPRHKVTEMGQEVTMRCQPILGHNTVFWYRQTMMQGLELLAYFRNRAPLDDSGMPKDRFSAEMPDATLATLKIQPSEPRDSAVYFCASGLVVGTYYEQYFGPGTRLTVT.

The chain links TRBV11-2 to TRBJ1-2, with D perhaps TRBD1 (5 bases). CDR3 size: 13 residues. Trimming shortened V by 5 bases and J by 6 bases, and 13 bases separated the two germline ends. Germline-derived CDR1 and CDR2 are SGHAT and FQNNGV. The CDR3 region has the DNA TGTGCCAGCAGCCTGGGCCAGACAGATGGCTACACCTTC. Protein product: CASSLGQTDGYTF.